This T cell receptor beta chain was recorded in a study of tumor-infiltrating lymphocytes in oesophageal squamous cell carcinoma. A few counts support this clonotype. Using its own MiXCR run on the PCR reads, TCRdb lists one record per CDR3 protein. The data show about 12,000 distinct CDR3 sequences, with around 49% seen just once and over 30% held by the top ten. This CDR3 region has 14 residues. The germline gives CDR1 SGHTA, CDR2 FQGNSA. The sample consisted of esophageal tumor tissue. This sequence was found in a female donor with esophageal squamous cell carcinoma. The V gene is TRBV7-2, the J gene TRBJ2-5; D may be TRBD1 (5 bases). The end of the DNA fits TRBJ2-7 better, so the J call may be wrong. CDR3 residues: CASSSKAGSYEQYF. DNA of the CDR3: TGTGCCAGCAGCTCGAAGGCAGGGTCCTACGAGCAGTACTTC.